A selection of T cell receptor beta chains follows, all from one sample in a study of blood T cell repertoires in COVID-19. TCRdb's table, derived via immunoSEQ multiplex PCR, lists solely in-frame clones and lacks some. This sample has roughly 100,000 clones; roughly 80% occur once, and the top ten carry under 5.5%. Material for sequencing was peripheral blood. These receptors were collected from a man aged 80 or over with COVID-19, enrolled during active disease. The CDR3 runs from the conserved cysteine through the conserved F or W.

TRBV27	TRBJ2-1	CATRGQGVDPSYNEQFF
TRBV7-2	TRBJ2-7	CASSHGTSGRGAEQYF
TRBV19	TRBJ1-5	CASRYNRGRGGNQPQHF
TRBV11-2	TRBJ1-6	CASSPRDYNSPLHF
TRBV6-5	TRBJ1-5	CASSYGAGNQPQHF
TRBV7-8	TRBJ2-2	CASSLVRAAGELFF
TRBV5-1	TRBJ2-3	CASVLDRPSTDTQYF
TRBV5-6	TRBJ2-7	CASSFTTYEQYF
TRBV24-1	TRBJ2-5	CATSDLGGPSQETQYF
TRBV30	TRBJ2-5	CAWSGDRGETQYF
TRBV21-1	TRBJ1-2	CASSKTAGASQIYGYTF
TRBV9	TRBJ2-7	CASSVARGGSYEQYF
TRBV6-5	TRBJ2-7	CASSYSIGQGYEQYF
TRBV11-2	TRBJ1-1	CASSLDRGGSTEAFF
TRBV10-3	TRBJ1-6	CAIRGDNSPLHF
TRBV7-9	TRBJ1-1	CASSFTGSTEAFF
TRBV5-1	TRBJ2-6	CASSLTGHSGANVLTF
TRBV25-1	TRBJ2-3	CASSGAGVQVFDTQYF
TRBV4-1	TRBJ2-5	CASSQSGTGTGETQYF
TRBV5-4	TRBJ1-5	CASSWGGGRSNQPQHF
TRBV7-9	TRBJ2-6	CASSSSGGGANVLTF